Described below is a single TCR beta chain sequence and its context. Clones were sequenced by immunoSEQ multiplex PCR, and TCRdb holds only the in-frame ones, with some missing. The table has tens of thousands of clones, about 93% seen once; the top ten hold approximately 15%. Germline assignment: CDR1 LNHDA and CDR2 SQIVND (reference sequence). V trimming: 5 bases; J trimming: 8 bases; junction bases outside the gene matches: 9. The CDR3 has 15 amino acids. The data are from a study of blood T cell repertoires in COVID-19. The sequence was obtained from a man older than 75 with acute or convalescent COVID-19. The sequenced sample consisted of peripheral blood. The chain is built from TRBV19 and TRBJ1-4; 9 bases are a match to TRBD1. CDR3 sequence reads: CASSLPGQGLEKLFF. In nucleotides, the CDR3 is TGTGCCAGTAGTTTGCCGGGACAGGGATTGGAAAAACTGTTTTTT.